This T cell receptor (beta chain) was captured in a study of T cell repertoires in aging, cancer and after chemotherapy. The template was genomic DNA from peripheral blood, not RNA. Germline lookup yields CDR1 MNHEY and CDR2 SVGAGI. The CDR3 loop spans 15 amino acids. Trimming removed 6 bases from V and 4 bases from J, with 18 bases in between. Judged by abundance, this clonotype is medium-sized. Its antigen remains unidentified. Study-level points and caveats: These repertoire data do not allow conclusions about immunological memory after chemotherapy.

A mixed TRB-A/B primer pool amplified rearranged TRB by multiplex touch-down PCR. MiXCR, run by TCRdb on the multiplex PCR reads, gives a single entry per CDR3 protein. The table has 1,500 or so distinct CDR3 sequences, around 21% seen once; the top ten hold 69%. This clonotype originated in a human donor with a solid tumor. V and J are TRBV6-5 and TRBJ1-2; D gene uncertain. The sequencing input was blood. CDR3 nucleotide sequence: TGTGCCAGCAGGAGCCGGACGGGCCGATTCTATGGCTACACCTTC. Translated: CASRSRTGRFYGYTF.